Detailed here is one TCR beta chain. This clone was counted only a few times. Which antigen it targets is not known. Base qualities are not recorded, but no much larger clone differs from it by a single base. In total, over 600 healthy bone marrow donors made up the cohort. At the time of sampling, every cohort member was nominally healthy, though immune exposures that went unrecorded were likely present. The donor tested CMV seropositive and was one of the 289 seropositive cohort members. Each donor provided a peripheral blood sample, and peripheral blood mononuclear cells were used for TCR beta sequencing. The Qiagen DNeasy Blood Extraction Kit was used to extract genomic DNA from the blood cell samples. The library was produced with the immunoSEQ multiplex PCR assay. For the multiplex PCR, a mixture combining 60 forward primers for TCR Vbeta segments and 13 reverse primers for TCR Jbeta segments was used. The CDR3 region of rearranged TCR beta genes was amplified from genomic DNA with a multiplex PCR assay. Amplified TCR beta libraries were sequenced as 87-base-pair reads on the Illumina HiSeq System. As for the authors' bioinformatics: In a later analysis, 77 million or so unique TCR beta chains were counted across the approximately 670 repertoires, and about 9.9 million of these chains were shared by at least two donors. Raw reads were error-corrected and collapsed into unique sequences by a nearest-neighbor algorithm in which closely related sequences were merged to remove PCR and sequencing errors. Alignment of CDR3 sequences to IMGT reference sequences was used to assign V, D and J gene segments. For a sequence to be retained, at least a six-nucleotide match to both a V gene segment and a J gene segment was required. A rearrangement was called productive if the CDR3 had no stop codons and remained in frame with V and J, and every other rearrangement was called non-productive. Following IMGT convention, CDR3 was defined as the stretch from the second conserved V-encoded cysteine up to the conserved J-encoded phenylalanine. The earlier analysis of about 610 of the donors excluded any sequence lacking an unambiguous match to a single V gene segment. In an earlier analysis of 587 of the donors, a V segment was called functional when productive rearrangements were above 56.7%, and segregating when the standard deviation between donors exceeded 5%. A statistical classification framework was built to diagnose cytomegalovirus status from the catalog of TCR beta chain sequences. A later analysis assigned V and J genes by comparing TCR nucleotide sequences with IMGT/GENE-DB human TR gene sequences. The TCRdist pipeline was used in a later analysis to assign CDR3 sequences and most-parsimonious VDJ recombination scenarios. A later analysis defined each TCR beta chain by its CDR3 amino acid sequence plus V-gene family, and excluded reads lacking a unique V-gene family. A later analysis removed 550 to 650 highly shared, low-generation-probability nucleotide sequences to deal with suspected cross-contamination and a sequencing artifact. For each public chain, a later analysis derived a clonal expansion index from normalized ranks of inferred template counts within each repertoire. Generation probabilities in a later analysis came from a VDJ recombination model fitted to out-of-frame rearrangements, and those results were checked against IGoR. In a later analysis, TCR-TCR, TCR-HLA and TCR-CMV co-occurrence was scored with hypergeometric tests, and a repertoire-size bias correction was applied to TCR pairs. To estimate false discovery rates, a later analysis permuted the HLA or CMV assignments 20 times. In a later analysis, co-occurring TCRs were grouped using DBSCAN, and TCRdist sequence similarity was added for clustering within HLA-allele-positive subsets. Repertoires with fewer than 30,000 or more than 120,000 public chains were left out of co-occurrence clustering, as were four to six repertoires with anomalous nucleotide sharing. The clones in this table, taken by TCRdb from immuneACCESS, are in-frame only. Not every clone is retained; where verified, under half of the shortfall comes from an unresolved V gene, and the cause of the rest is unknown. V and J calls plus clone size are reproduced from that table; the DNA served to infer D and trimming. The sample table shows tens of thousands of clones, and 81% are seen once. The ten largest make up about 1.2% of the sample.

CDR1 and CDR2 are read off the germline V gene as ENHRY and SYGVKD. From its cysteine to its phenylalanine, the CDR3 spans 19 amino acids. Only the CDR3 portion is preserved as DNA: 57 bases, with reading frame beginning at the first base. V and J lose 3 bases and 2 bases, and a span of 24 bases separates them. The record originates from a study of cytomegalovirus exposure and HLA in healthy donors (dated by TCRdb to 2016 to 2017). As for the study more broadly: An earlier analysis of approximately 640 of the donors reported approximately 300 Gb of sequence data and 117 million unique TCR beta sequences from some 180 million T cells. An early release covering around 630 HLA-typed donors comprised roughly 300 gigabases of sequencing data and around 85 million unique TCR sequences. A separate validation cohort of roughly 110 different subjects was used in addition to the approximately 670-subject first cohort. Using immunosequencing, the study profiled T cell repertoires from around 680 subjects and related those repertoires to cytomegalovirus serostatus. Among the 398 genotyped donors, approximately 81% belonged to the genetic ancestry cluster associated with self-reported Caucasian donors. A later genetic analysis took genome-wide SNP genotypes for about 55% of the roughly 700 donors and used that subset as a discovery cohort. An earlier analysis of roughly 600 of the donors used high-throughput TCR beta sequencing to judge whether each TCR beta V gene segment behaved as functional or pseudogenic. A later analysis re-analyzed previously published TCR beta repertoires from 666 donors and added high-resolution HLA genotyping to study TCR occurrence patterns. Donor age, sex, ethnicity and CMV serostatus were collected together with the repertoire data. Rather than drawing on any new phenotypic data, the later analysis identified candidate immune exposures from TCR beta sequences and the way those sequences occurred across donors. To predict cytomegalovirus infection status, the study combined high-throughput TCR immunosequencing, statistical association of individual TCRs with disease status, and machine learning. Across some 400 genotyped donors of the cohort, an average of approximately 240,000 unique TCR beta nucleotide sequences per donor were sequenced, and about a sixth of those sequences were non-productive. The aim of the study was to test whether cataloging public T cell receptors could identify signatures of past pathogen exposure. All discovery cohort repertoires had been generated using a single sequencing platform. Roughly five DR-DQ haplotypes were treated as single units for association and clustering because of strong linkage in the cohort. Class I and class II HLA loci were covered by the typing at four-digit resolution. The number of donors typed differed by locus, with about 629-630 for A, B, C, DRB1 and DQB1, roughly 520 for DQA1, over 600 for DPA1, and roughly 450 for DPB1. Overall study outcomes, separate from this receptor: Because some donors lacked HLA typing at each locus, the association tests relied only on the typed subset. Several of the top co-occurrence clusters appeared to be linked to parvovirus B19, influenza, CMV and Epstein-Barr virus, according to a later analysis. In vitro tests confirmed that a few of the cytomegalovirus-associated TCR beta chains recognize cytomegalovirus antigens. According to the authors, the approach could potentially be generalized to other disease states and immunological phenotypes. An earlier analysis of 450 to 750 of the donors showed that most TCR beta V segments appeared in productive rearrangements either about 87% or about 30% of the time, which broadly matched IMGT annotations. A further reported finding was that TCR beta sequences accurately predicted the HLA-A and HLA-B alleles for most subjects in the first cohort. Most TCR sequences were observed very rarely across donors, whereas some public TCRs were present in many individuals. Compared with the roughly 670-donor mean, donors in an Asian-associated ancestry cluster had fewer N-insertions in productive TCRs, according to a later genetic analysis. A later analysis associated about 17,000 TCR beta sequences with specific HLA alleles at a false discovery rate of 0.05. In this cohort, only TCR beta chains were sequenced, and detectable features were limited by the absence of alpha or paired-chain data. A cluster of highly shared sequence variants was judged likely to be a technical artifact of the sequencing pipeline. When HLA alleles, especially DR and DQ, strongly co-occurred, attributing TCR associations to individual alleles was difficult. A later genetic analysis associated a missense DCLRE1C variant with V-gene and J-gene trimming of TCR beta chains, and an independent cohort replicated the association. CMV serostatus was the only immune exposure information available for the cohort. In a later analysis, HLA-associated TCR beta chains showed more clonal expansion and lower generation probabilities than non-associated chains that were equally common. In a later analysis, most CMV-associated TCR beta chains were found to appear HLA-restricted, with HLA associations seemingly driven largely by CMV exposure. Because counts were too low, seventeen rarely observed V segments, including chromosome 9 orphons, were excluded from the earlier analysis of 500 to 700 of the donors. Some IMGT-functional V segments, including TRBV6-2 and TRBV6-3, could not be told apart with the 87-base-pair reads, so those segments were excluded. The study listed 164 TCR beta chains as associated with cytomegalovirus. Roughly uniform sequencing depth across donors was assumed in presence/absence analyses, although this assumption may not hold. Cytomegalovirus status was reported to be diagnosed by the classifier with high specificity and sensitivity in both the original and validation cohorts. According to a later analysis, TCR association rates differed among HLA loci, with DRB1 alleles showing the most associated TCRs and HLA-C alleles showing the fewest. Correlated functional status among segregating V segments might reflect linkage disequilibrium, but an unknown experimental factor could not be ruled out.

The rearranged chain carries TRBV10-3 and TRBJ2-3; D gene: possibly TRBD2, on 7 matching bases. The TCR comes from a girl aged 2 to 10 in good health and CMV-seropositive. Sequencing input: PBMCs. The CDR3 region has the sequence CAISDPVGREKGDTDTQYF. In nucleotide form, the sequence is TGTGCCATCAGTGACCCAGTGGGGCGGGAGAAGGGGGACACAGATACGCAGTATTTT.